This TCR beta chain was found in a study of blood T cells in healthy people across ages. PCR was performed a second time for roughly 7 to 12 cycles using a sample-barcoded 5' primer and a J-beta primer mix. From the 5' RACE reads, TCRdb called clonotypes with MiXCR, one entry per CDR3 protein. The table lists 1,500,000 or so distinct CDR3 sequences, approximately 63% of them singletons, with about 6.3% in the top ten. V shed 5 bases and J shed 0 bases, with 13 bases lying between them. Germline V gene lookup returns CDR1 SEHNR and CDR2 FQNEAQ (reference sequence). CDR3 length: 16 residues. The TCR was taken from a man between 18 and 35 years old in good health. This chain joins TRBV7-9 and TRBJ1-4; the D gene is possibly TRBD1 (5 bases). The sequenced material came from blood. CDR3 DNA sequence: TGTGCCAGCAGCCCTCAACGGGGCGCAACTAATGAAAAACTGTTTTTT. It is translated as CASSPQRGATNEKLFF.